This T cell receptor beta chain was documented in a study of yellow fever vaccine responses in identical twins. Study-wide points: Twins' vaccine T cell responses reportedly seemed partly convergent and partly personalized.

CDR3 length: 13 amino acids. J was trimmed by 8 bases and V by 7 bases; bases with no gene match: 6. Germline V gene lookup returns CDR1 SNHLY and CDR2 FYNNEI. Each CDR3 protein gets one entry after TCRdb re-called the RT-PCR reads with MiXCR. This table has about 6,000 distinct CDR3 sequences, approximately 65% appearing once. For this clonotype: Its antigen remains unidentified.

The clonotype comes from a woman aged 18-35 years who received the yellow fever vaccine. The sample here was T cells from blood (PBMCs), unsorted or a sorted subset (not recorded which), taken before or after yellow fever vaccination (not recorded which). V and J are TRBV2 and TRBJ2-1; 9 bases agree with TRBD1. The CDR3 DNA sequence: TGTGCCAGCATTGGACAGGGGACTGATGAGCAGTTCTTC. Its translation is CASIGQGTDEQFF.